Following are 29 T cell receptor beta chains from one sample sequenced in a study of blood T cell repertoires in COVID-19. Produced via immunoSEQ multiplex PCR; TCRdb's table is partial and in-frame only. The data show roughly 80,000 clones, about 79% seen once. The specimen was peripheral blood. Receptors were obtained from a human donor in a cohort sampled during active COVID-19.

The chain combines TRBV4-3 with TRBJ2-7; 9 bases are a match to TRBD1. Germline CDR1 reads LGHNA; CDR2 reads YSLEER. V lost 3 bases and J lost 2; bases outside the gene matches: 8. This CDR3 has 16 amino acids. CDR3 residues: CASSHAGTGIPYEQYV. CDR3 DNA: TGCGCCAGCAGCCACGCTGGGACAGGGATTCCCTACGAGCAGTACGTC.

V is TRBV12-1 and J is TRBJ2-1; TRBD2, the table's D call, lacks a check against the DNA. TRBV12-1 is described as a pseudogene. This CDR3 has 13 amino acids. The chain's CDR3 is CASRGTPNNEQFF. Written as DNA, the CDR3 is TGTGCCAGCAGGGGGACTCCTAACAATGAGCAGTTCTTC.

CDR3 in DNA: TGTGCCAGCAGCAAAGCTGGACAGGCAACTAATGAAAAACTGTTTTTT. Translated, it gives CASSKAGQATNEKLFF. The genes are TRBV21-1 and TRBJ1-4; the table names TRBD1, a call not compared with the DNA. TRBV21-1 corresponds to a pseudogene. The CDR3 loop spans 16 amino acids.

V is TRBV9 and J is TRBJ1-1; D unclear. The V end was cut by 0 bases, the J end by 5 bases, with 5 bases between. The CDR3 is 12 residues long. Germline V gives CDR1 SGDLS, CDR2 YYNGEE. The CDR3 DNA sequence: TGTGCCAGCAGCGTAGGGCATACTGAAGCTTTCTTT. Residues: CASSVGHTEAFF.

This clone has only one observation. The chain is built from TRBV7-3 and TRBJ1-2; 9 nucleotides agree with TRBD1. CDR3 length: 15 amino acids. Per the germline V gene, CDR1 is SGHTA and CDR2 is FQGTGA. J lost 5 bases, V lost 0 bases, and 4 bases had no gene match. In DNA form, the CDR3 reads TGTGCCAGCAGCTTAACCGGACAGGGGCCATATGGCTACACCTTC. This gives the protein CASSLTGQGPYGYTF. The full variable domain, with the rest looked up from reference TRBV7-3 and TRBJ1-2, is GAGVSQTPSNKVTEKGKYVELRCDPISGHTALYWYRQSLGQGPEFLIYFQGTGAADDSGLPNDRFFAVRPEGSVSTLKIQRTERGDSAVYLCASSLTGQGPYGYTFGSGTRLTVV.

This chain uses TRBV6-6 with TRBJ1-2; D gene unclear. From germline, CDR1 is MNHNY and CDR2 SVGAGI (reference sequence). CDR3 length equals 16 residues. Trimming pared 4 bases from V and 2 bases from J, leaving 17 bases between. CDR3 amino acids: CASSFAYSNSNYGYTF. The CDR3 DNA sequence: TGTGCCAGCAGTTTTGCCTACAGTAACTCAAACTATGGCTACACCTTC.

The rearrangement uses TRBV27 and TRBJ1-2; the D gene is possibly TRBD1 (5 bases). The germline V gene has CDR1 MNHEY and CDR2 SMNVEV (reference sequence). Trimming removed 3 bases from V and 4 bases from J, with 12 bases in between. The CDR3 has 14 amino acids. The CDR3 is CASSFSQGSYGYTF. Here the CDR3 DNA reads TGTGCCAGCAGTTTCTCCCAGGGTAGCTATGGCTACACCTTC.

The chain is built from TRBV28 and TRBJ1-6; 11 bases line up with TRBD1. This CDR3 comprises 15 residues. From germline, CDR1 is MDHEN and CDR2 SYDVKM. V trimming: 4 bases; J trimming: 10 bases; junction bases outside the gene matches: 6. The CDR3 spells CASSSEDRGPSPLHF. CDR3 DNA: TGTGCCAGCAGTTCTGAGGACAGGGGGCCGTCACCCCTCCACTTT.

In its sample, this clone was seen a few times. The chain has TRBV27 and TRBJ1-4; 7 bases map to TRBD1. The junction had 8 bases not matched to a gene; V was cut back by 5 bases and J by 5 bases. There are 15 residues in the CDR3. The germline gives CDR1 MNHEY, CDR2 SMNVEV (reference sequence). The CDR3 nucleotides read TGTGCCAGCAGTATAACGACAGGGTGGAATGAAAAACTGTTTTTT. It encodes CASSITTGWNEKLFF.

The chain joins TRBV24-1 to TRBJ2-1, with 7 bases that match TRBD2. V was clipped by 5 bases and J by 7 bases; unmatched bases: 7. The CDR3 is 14 amino acids. Germline CDR1 KGHDR, CDR2 SFDVKD. CDR3 DNA: TGTGCCACCAGTGGGACCGGGGGGAGAAATGAGCAGTTCTTC. Its translation is CATSGTGGRNEQFF.

This clone has just one count. The V and J genes are TRBV6-2 or TRBV6-3 and TRBJ1-2; perhaps TRBD1 as D (6 bases). The germline CDR1 and CDR2 sequences are MNHEY and SVGEGT. The V end lost 4 bases, the J end lost 6 bases, and 12 bases lay between the germline ends. The CDR3 totals 13 residues. As DNA, the CDR3 is TGTGCCAGCAGTTTAAGGGACACCGATGGCTACACCTTC. As protein: CASSLRDTDGYTF.

The chain carries TRBV27 and TRBJ2-2; perhaps TRBD2 as D (6 bases). V lost 8 bases, J lost 5 bases, and 21 bases lay in between. From germline, CDR1 is MNHEY and CDR2 SMNVEV (reference sequence). The CDR3 extends over 16 amino acids. CDR3 in amino acids: CASSAFRLASTGELFF. CDR3 nucleotides: TGTGCCAGCTCCGCCTTTCGGCTAGCGTCGACCGGGGAGCTGTTTTTT.

The V call is TRBV9, the J call TRBJ2-3; tentatively, D is TRBD2 (5 bases). Germline values: CDR1 SGDLS, CDR2 YYNGEE. There are 15 residues in the CDR3. Trimming took 0 bases from V and 4 from J, leaving 12 bases between them. DNA for the CDR3: TGTGCCAGCAGCGTAGCGGGGAATGATGCAGATACGCAGTATTTT. Translation gives CASSVAGNDADTQYF.

This clone has only one observation. CDR3 sequence reads: CASLQGTDTQYF. CDR3 DNA: TGTGCCAGCCTGCAGGGCACAGATACGCAGTATTTT. The V and J genes are TRBV11-2 and TRBJ2-3; unclear D gene. From germline, CDR1 is SGHAT and CDR2 FQNNGV. This CDR3 region has 12 residues. The V gene lost 8 bases and the J gene lost 1 base, with 7 bases spanning the gap.

This clone was picked up a small number of times. The chain employs TRBV3-1 (or the pseudogene TRBV3-2) and TRBJ1-1, with D unresolved. CDR3 length: 15 amino acids. V lost 0 bases and J 0 bases, leaving 8 bases between the germline ends. The germline V gene encodes CDR1 LGHDT and CDR2 YNNKEL (reference sequence). CDR3 in amino acids: CASSQDGLMNTEAFF. For the CDR3, the DNA is TGTGCCAGCAGCCAAGATGGCCTCATGAACACTGAAGCTTTCTTT.

The DNA for the CDR3 is TGTGCCAGCAGCCCCGGCTATAATTCACCCCTCCACTTT. It is translated as CASSPGYNSPLHF. The J gene is TRBJ1-6, the V gene TRBV5-6, with D unresolved. Trimming took off 4 bases at V and 3 bases at J, with 5 bases between the two ends. This CDR3 spans 13 amino acids. Germline loops: CDR1 SGHDT, CDR2 YYEEEE.

This clone was counted a few times. V is TRBV6-5 and J is TRBJ1-5, with 12 bases matching TRBD1. CDR1 is MNHEY and CDR2 is SVGAGI in the germline V gene. The length of the CDR3 is 15 residues. The ends lost 7 bases at V and 4 bases at J; junction bases unmatched: 5. The CDR3 spells CASTGDRGLNQPQHF. The CDR3 nucleotides read TGTGCCAGCACCGGGGACAGGGGGCTAAATCAGCCCCAGCATTTT.

The CDR3 spells CASSSSGGNSDTQYF. DNA for the CDR3: TGTGCCAGCAGCTCTAGCGGGGGGAACTCTGATACGCAGTATTTT. This chain connects TRBV7-3 to TRBJ2-3; 11 bases match TRBD2. This CDR3 spans 15 amino acids. After removal of 4 bases from V and 6 bases from J, the junction contained 6 bases not matched to a gene. The germline CDR1 and CDR2 sequences are SGHTA and FQGTGA. Looking up the rest from reference TRBV7-3 and TRBJ2-3 gives the full variable domain: GAGVSQTPSNKVTEKGKYVELRCDPISGHTALYWYRQSLGQGPEFLIYFQGTGAADDSGLPNDRFFAVRPEGSVSTLKIQRTERGDSAVYLCASSSSGGNSDTQYFGPGTRLTVL.

This clone was seen many times. This rearrangement joins TRBV7-6 to TRBJ2-3; weak D call: TRBD2 (6 bases). Between the trimmed V and J ends, which lost 5 bases and 2 bases, there was a span of 14 bases. CDR1 is SGHVS, CDR2 FNYEAQ, per germline. This CDR3 contains 15 residues. The CDR3 loop is CASSPTSGVTDTQYF. The CDR3 nucleotides are TGTGCCAGCAGCCCGACTAGTGGGGTCACAGATACGCAGTATTTT.

This rearrangement joins TRBV6-6 to TRBJ1-2; possible D gene TRBD1, 5 bases. Trimming pared 9 bases from V and 4 bases from J, leaving 15 bases between. Looked up from germline, CDR1 is MNHNY and CDR2 is SVGAGI (reference sequence). There are 13 residues in the CDR3. Here the CDR3 reads CASVDSGIYGYTF. The CDR3 DNA sequence: TGTGCCAGTGTCGACAGTGGTATCTATGGCTACACCTTC.

The J gene is TRBJ2-5, the V gene TRBV3-1 (or the pseudogene TRBV3-2), with no clear D. This CDR3 contains 14 residues. Germline CDR1 and CDR2: LGHDT and YNNKEL (reference sequence). V was pared by 4 bases and J by 5 bases, with 14 bases between. In nucleotides, the CDR3 is TGTGCCAGCAGCCTAGGAGCTGGTGGGGAGACCCAGTACTTC. Translating gives CASSLGAGGETQYF.

Only a few counts were recorded for this clone. This chain links TRBV19 with TRBJ1-6, with 8 bases fitting TRBD1. The CDR3 is 12 amino acids. The germline gives CDR1 LNHDA, CDR2 SQIVND (reference sequence). V shed 7 bases, J shed 11 bases, and the junction held 4 bases outside the gene matches. CDR3 coding DNA: TGTGCCAGTAAACAGGGGGAGACACCCCTCCACTTT. This sequence encodes CASKQGETPLHF.

This clone has only a few counts. The chain couples TRBV28 to TRBJ1-2, with D unresolved. The germline V and J ends were trimmed by 5 bases and 5 bases, with 9 bases remaining between them. CDR3 length equals 12 residues. Germline V gives CDR1 MDHEN, CDR2 SYDVKM. Here the CDR3 DNA reads TGTGCCAGCAGTCGGGGAGTGTATGGCTACACCTTC. Its protein is CASSRGVYGYTF.

This clone showed up just once. The gene calls are TRBV30 and TRBJ2-4; no clear D gene. V was clipped by 3 bases and J by 6 bases, with 15 bases between them. From germline, CDR1 is GTSNPN and CDR2 SVGIG (reference sequence). The CDR3 is 14 residues long. CDR3 protein: CAWRSPRLPNIQYF. CDR3 DNA sequence: TGTGCCTGGAGGAGCCCGAGACTCCCAAACATTCAGTACTTC.

This clone was recorded only once. The chain links TRBV24-1 to TRBJ1-1, with D possibly matching TRBD1 (6 bases). CDR1 and CDR2 (germline): KGHDR, SFDVKD. The V end lost 9 bases, the J end lost 3 bases, and 19 bases lay between the germline ends. The CDR3 is made up of 15 amino acids. The CDR3 nucleotides read TGTGCCACCCGGGGTGGGGGGGCAGGGTACACTGAAGCTTTCTTT. Amino acids: CATRGGGAGYTEAFF.

This clone was picked up one time. The gene calls are TRBV5-1 and TRBJ2-5; D remains ambiguous. The CDR3 totals 14 residues. V was shortened by 4 bases and J by 1 base, with 11 bases between the two germline ends. Germline V gene sequence: CDR1 SGHRS, CDR2 YFSETQ. The DNA of the CDR3 is TGCGCCAGCAGCCCGTCGGGTGGCCAAGAGACCCAGTACTTC. Its translation: CASSPSGGQETQYF.

The gene calls are TRBV2 and TRBJ2-3; D perhaps matches TRBD1 (6 bases). The CDR3 is 15 amino acids. Deletions cut 6 bases from V and 3 bases from J, with 16 bases between. The V gene's germline CDR1 is SNHLY and CDR2 FYNNEI. The CDR3, as DNA: TGTGCCAGCAGGGGGTCACAGGGTAGAACAGATACGCAGTATTTT. It is translated as CASRGSQGRTDTQYF.

The genes are TRBV27 and TRBJ2-1; 9 nucleotides line up with TRBD1. The germline V gene has CDR1 MNHEY and CDR2 SMNVEV (reference sequence). V lost 6 bases to trimming and J lost 10 bases; unmatched junction nucleotides: 7. This CDR3 has 13 amino acids. CDR3 in amino acids: CASSYGQGREQFF. Written as DNA, the CDR3 is TGTGCCAGCAGCTACGGACAGGGGAGGGAGCAGTTCTTC.

This chain links TRBV14 with TRBJ1-1, with 9 nucleotides matching TRBD1. The germline gives CDR1 SGHDN, CDR2 FVKESK. CDR3 length: 18 residues. Germline trimming cut 6 bases from V and 9 bases from J; bases unmatched to any gene: 23. The CDR3 DNA sequence: TGTGCCAGCAGTGTACAAGGAGGCACAGGGGGCTTTGGGGTTCAAGCTTTCTTT. Translated: CASSVQGGTGGFGVQAFF.